This T cell receptor (beta chain) was documented in a study of T cells in tumors after PD-1 blockade. The overall study: Mean per tumor sample: 25,000 to 30,000 templates (about 554-99,264), more than 6,000 unique clonotypes. Whole-study results and caveats: Clonal replacement, not reinvigoration, is suggested for expanded exhausted CD8+ clones after therapy.

Tumor biopsies came from the same primary tumor site before and after PD-1 blockade. Germline V gene data show CDR1 as MNHEY and CDR2 as SMNVEV (reference sequence). Trimming took 4 bases from V and 0 from J, leaving 5 bases between them. This CDR3 spans 13 amino acids. TCRdb's table, derived via immunoSEQ multiplex PCR, lists solely in-frame clones and lacks some. The sample includes fewer than 9,500 clones, roughly 69% of them seen just once. A word on this clone: No antigen is known for it.

The chain links TRBV27 to TRBJ2-3, with no clear D. The origin of this receptor is a human donor with basal cell carcinoma. The sample here was tumor tissue, taken after anti-PD-1 treatment. The DNA of the CDR3 is TGTGCCAGCAGTTATCCCAGCACAGATACGCAGTATTTT. Its protein is CASSYPSTDTQYF.